Described below is a single TCR beta chain sequence and its context. At one end, the junction sequence differs from germline, possibly due to a read error. Germline V gives CDR1 SSHAT, CDR2 FNYEAQ (reference sequence). CDR3 length: 15 residues. The source of the sample is a study of cytomegalovirus exposure and HLA in healthy donors. The PCR made use of 60 Vbeta and 13 Jbeta primers. Data came from immunoSEQ multiplex PCR; TCRdb stores just in-frame clones and leaves some out. The sample yields about 59,000 clones, 65% to 90% seen once. The chain links TRBV7-7 to TRBJ1-3; D not certain. The sample was PBMCs. The TCR originated in a human donor in good health. This chain's CDR3 is CASSLSYGTGNTIYF. The CDR3 DNA reads TGTGCTAGCAGCTTATCTTACGGTACTGGAAACACCATATATTTT.